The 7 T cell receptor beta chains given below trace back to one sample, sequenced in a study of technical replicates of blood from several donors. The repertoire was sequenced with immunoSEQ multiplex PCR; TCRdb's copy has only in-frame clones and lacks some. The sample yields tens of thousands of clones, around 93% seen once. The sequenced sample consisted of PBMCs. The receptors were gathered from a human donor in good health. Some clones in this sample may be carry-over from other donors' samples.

For the CDR3, the DNA is TGCGCCAGCAGCTCCGACCCTTCGACAGCTTCCTACGAGCAGTACTTC. Residues: CASSSDPSTASYEQYF. The chain couples TRBV5-1 to TRBJ2-7; D possibly corresponds to TRBD1 (5 bases). Trimming stripped 3 bases from V and 1 base from J, with 17 bases between. There are 16 residues in the CDR3. Germline CDR1 SGHRS, CDR2 YFSETQ. The complete variable domain, with remaining parts taken from reference TRBV5-1 and TRBJ2-7, reads KAGVTQTPRYLIKTRGQQVTLSCSPISGHRSVSWYQQTPGQGLQFLFEYFSETQRNKGNFPGRFSGRQFSNSRSEMNVSTLELGDSALYLCASSSDPSTASYEQYFGPGTRLTVT.

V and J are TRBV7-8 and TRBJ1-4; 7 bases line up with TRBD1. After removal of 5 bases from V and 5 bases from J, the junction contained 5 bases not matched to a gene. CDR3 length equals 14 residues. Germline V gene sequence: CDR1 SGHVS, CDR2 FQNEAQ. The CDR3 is CASSPQTGNEKLFF. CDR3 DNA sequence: TGTGCCAGCAGCCCTCAGACAGGGAATGAAAAACTGTTTTTT. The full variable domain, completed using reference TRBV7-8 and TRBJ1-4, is GAGVSQSPRYKVAKRGQDVALRCDPISGHVSLFWYQQALGQGPEFLTYFQNEAQLDKSGLPSDRFFAERPEGSVSTLKIQRTQQEDSAVYLCASSPQTGNEKLFFGSGTQLSVL.

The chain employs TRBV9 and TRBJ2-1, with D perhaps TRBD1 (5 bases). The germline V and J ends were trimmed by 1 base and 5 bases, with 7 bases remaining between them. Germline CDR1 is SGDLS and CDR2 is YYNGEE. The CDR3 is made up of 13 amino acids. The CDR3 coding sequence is TGTGCCAGCAGCGTATTAGGGGACAATGAGCAGTTCTTC. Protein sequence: CASSVLGDNEQFF.

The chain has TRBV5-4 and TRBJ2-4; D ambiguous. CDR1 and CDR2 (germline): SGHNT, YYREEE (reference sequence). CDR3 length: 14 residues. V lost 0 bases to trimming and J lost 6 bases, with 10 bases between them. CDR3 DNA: TGTGCCAGCAGCTTGGAACTGAATGGAAACATTCAGTACTTC. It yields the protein CASSLELNGNIQYF.

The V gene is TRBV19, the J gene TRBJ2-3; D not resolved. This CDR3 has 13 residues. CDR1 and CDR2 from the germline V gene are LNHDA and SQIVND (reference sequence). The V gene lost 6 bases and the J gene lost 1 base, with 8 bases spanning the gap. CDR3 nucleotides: TGTGCCAGTAGACCCGCGGGCACAGATACGCAGTATTTT. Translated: CASRPAGTDTQYF. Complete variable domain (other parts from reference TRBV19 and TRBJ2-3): DGGITQSPKYLFRKEGQNVTLSCEQNLNHDAMYWYRQDPGQGLRLIYYSQIVNDFQKGDIAEGYSVSREKKESFPLTVTSAQKNPTAFYLCASRPAGTDTQYFGPGTRLTVL.

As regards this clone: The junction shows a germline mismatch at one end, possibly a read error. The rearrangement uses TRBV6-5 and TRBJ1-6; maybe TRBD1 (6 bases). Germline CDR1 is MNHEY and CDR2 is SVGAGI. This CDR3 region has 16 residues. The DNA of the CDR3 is TGTGCCAGCAGTAACTCGGGACAAATTAATAATTCACCCCTCCACTTT. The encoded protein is CASSNSGQINNSPLHF.

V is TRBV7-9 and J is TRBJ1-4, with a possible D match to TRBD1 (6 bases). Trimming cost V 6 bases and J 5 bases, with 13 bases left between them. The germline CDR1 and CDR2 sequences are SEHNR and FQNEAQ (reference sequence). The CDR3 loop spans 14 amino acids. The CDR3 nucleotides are TGTGCCAGCAGGAGGTTTCAGGGGAATGAAAAACTGTTTTTT. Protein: CASRRFQGNEKLFF.